This T cell receptor (beta chain) was captured by sequencing in a study of T-cell reconstitution after alpha-beta-depleted transplantation in children. General study findings and limits: It was reported that alpha-beta T cells came from several hundred expanded graft clones (about two months after transplant).

Germline CDR1 is SEHNR and CDR2 is FQNEAQ (reference sequence). Between the trimmed V and J ends, which lost 4 bases and 4 bases, there was a span of 14 bases. CDR3 length equals 14 residues. During its preparation, the TCRbeta library received unique molecular identifiers. TCRdb ran MiXCR on the PCR reads and lists one entry per CDR3 protein. The data hold 200,000 or so distinct CDR3 sequences, with 5% to 7.5% observed a single time. At least ten counts were recorded for this clonotype. Its antigen is still unknown. The origin of this receptor is a girl less than two years old with combined immunodeficiency, due to receive a stem cell transplant. The specimen was PBMCs, collected before TCRalphabeta/CD19-depleted stem cell transplant. The chain combines TRBV7-9 with TRBJ2-7; the D gene is possibly TRBD2 (6 bases). The CDR3 loop is CASSSPGLLYEQYF. In DNA form, the CDR3 reads TGTGCCAGCAGCTCTCCGGGACTCTTATACGAGCAGTACTTC. Together with reference TRBV7-9 and TRBJ2-7, the CDR3 gives the full variable domain: DTGVSQNPRHKITKRGQNVTFRCDPISEHNRLYWYRQTLGQGPEFLTYFQNEAQLEKSRLLSDRFSAERPKGSFSTLEIQRTEQGDSAMYLCASSSPGLLYEQYFGPGTRLTVT.